This T cell receptor beta chain was retrieved from a study of blood T cell repertoires in COVID-19. The overall study: COVID-19 samples from acute and convalescent phases originated in the United States, Italy and Spain.

Germline values: CDR1 SGHKS, CDR2 YYEKEE (reference sequence). The V end lost 4 bases, the J end lost 1 base, and 8 bases lay between the germline ends. The CDR3 is 13 amino acids. TCRdb keeps only in-frame clones here, not all; method: immunoSEQ multiplex PCR. Of more than 200,000 clones listed, approximately 83% were seen once; the top ten hold approximately 4%. Sequences were obtained from peripheral blood. V and J are TRBV5-5 and TRBJ1-1; D is undetermined. The sequence was obtained from a man between 45 and 60 years old with active or convalescent COVID-19. The CDR3 bases are TGTGCCAGCAGCCGGGAGGGGAACACTGAAGCTTTCTTT. Translated: CASSREGNTEAFF.